The 16 T cell receptor beta chains presented below share a single source sample, sequenced in a study of blood T cell repertoires in COVID-19. The repertoire was sequenced with immunoSEQ multiplex PCR; TCRdb's copy has only in-frame clones and lacks some. The sample lists about 120,000 clones, 70% to 90% occurring once. Specimen: peripheral blood. These receptor sequences come from a young man with acute or convalescent COVID-19.

The V and J genes are TRBV18 and TRBJ1-2; 9 bases match TRBD1. There are 14 residues in the CDR3. V trimming: 0 bases; J trimming: 7 bases; junction bases outside the gene matches: 3. From germline, CDR1 is KGHSH and CDR2 LQKENI. CDR3 sequence: CASSPPTGGSGYTF. CDR3 coding DNA: TGTGCCAGCTCACCACCGACAGGGGGAAGTGGCTACACCTTC.

This clone was found once. This sequence joins TRBV30 and TRBJ1-2; 11 nucleotides align to TRBD1. Germline assignment: CDR1 GTSNPN and CDR2 SVGIG (reference sequence). The length of the CDR3 is 16 residues. J gave up 2 bases and V 4 bases, and 9 bases lay outside the gene matches. CDR3 residues: CAWNTLRTGGNYGYTF. The DNA for the CDR3 is TGTGCCTGGAACACACTCCGGACAGGGGGCAACTATGGCTACACCTTC.

The chain joins TRBV5-5 to TRBJ1-2, with D uncertain. Looked up from germline, CDR1 is SGHKS and CDR2 is YYEKEE (reference sequence). The V gene lost 4 bases and the J gene lost 1 base, with 11 bases spanning the gap. The CDR3 spans 14 residues. CDR3 loop: CASSLEQVNYGYTF. The CDR3 DNA sequence: TGTGCCAGCAGCCTGGAACAAGTTAACTATGGCTACACCTTC. Full variable domain (missing parts from reference TRBV5-5 and TRBJ1-2): DAGVTQSPTHLIKTRGQQVTLRCSPISGHKSVSWYQQVLGQGPQFIFQYYEKEERGRGNFPDRFSARQFPNYSSELNVNALLLGDSALYLCASSLEQVNYGYTFGSGTRLTVV.

The rearrangement uses TRBV9 and TRBJ1-6; a weak D match, TRBD1 (6 bases). Germline V gene sequence: CDR1 SGDLS, CDR2 YYNGEE. Trimming pared 4 bases from V and 9 bases from J, leaving 14 bases between. The CDR3 runs 14 residues. CDR3 in DNA: TGTGCCAGCAGCTCAGGAGGGGGGGGTTCACCCCTCCACTTT. It specifies CASSSGGGGSPLHF.

This clone was seen a handful of times. The chain has TRBV7-9 and TRBJ1-3; 7 bases align to TRBD1. The V gene end was trimmed by 0 bases and the J gene end by 3 bases; junction bases not matched to a gene: 8. The V gene's germline CDR1 is SEHNR and CDR2 FQNEAQ (reference sequence). CDR3 size: 17 residues. CDR3 DNA: TGTGCCAGCAGCTTAGCGGGGGTACAGGGGAGTGGAAACACCATATATTTT. Its translation is CASSLAGVQGSGNTIYF. Using reference TRBV7-9 and TRBJ1-3 for the parts outside the CDR3, the full variable domain is DTGVSQNPRHKITKRGQNVTFRCDPISEHNRLYWYRQTLGQGPEFLTYFQNEAQLEKSRLLSDRFSAERPKGSFSTLEIQRTEQGDSAMYLCASSLAGVQGSGNTIYFGEGSWLTVV.

The V and J genes are TRBV10-3 and TRBJ1-5; D is perhaps TRBD1 (6 bases). CDR3 length: 14 residues. Germline V gives CDR1 ENHRY, CDR2 SYGVKD. The V end was cut by 6 bases, the J end by 3 bases, with 12 bases between. For the CDR3, the DNA is TGTGCCATCAGCCACGGGGACACCAATCAGCCCCAGCATTTT. Protein: CAISHGDTNQPQHF.

V is TRBV11-2 and J is TRBJ1-1; possibly TRBD1 for D (6 bases). In germline, CDR1 is SGHAT, CDR2 FQNNGV. This CDR3 region has 15 residues. V was clipped by 2 bases and J by 0 bases, with 10 bases between them. The CDR3 loop reads CASSLTDSMNTEAFF. CDR3 bases: TGTGCCAGCAGCTTAACGGACAGCATGAACACTGAAGCTTTCTTT. The entire variable domain, with the rest obtained from reference TRBV11-2 and TRBJ1-1, is as follows: EAGVAQSPRYKIIEKRQSVAFWCNPISGHATLYWYQQILGQGPKLLIQFQNNGVVDDSQLPKDRFSAERLKGVDSTLKIQPAKLEDSAVYLCASSLTDSMNTEAFFGQGTRLTVV.

The chain has TRBV5-1 and TRBJ2-3; possibly TRBD2 for D (6 bases). Germline assignment: CDR1 SGHRS and CDR2 YFSETQ. Trimming shortened V by 3 bases and J by 3 bases, and 14 bases separated the two germline ends. This CDR3 region has 15 residues. CDR3 bases: TGCGCCAGCAGCTCCCAGCGGGTTTTGACAGATACGCAGTATTTT. This translates into CASSSQRVLTDTQYF.

This clone was seen only once. The chain uses TRBV7-9 and TRBJ1-5; 10 bases map to TRBD1. V shed 5 bases and J 1 base; nucleotides not matched to a gene: 2. The germline V gene encodes CDR1 SEHNR and CDR2 FQNEAQ (reference sequence). This CDR3 has 15 residues. CDR3 sequence: CASSVGQGSNQPQHF. CDR3 DNA sequence: TGTGCCAGCAGCGTGGGACAGGGGAGCAATCAGCCCCAGCATTTT.

This clone was observed a few times. The CDR3: CAWARGVNTGELFF. The CDR3 DNA reads as TGTGCCTGGGCCCGGGGAGTGAACACCGGGGAGCTGTTTTTT. The genes are TRBV30 and TRBJ2-2, with a possible D match to TRBD2 (5 bases). V lost 5 bases and J 1 base, leaving 11 bases between the germline ends. This CDR3 region has 14 residues. Per the germline V gene, CDR1 is GTSNPN and CDR2 is SVGIG (reference sequence).

The chain is built from TRBV6-5 and TRBJ1-5; 7 nucleotides match TRBD1. Looked up from germline, CDR1 is MNHEY and CDR2 is SVGAGI. The CDR3 loop spans 15 amino acids. The V segment lost 6 bases and the J segment 1 base; nucleotides outside the gene matches: 6. Written as DNA, the CDR3 is TGTGCCAGCAGACAAACGACAGGGAGCAATCAGCCCCAGCATTTT. Its translation is CASRQTTGSNQPQHF.

The chain uses TRBV27 and TRBJ2-7; TRBD1 matches at 7 bases. CDR1 and CDR2 (germline): MNHEY, SMNVEV (reference sequence). The CDR3 has 16 amino acids. The ends lost 0 bases at V and 4 bases at J; junction bases unmatched: 9. CDR3 region: CASSLSGQFLGYEQYF. The CDR3 DNA sequence: TGTGCCAGCAGTTTATCGGGACAGTTCCTTGGGTACGAGCAGTACTTC.

The CDR3 DNA reads TGTGCCAGCAGCCAAGAGGTTGGACAATACAATGAGCAGTTCTTC. It specifies CASSQEVGQYNEQFF. The chain links TRBV4-2 to TRBJ2-1, with D possibly being TRBD1 (5 bases). Trimming shortened V by 0 bases and J by 4 bases, and 10 bases separated the two germline ends. This CDR3 is built from 15 residues. The germline V gene has CDR1 LGHNA and CDR2 YNFKEQ.

The V and J genes are TRBV4-2 and TRBJ2-1; 11 nucleotides line up with TRBD2. The V gene end was trimmed by 0 bases and the J gene end by 0 bases; junction bases not matched to a gene: 13. Germline lookup yields CDR1 LGHNA and CDR2 YNFKEQ. CDR3 length: 21 amino acids. The CDR3 DNA is TGTGCCAGCAGCCAAGACTCCTCGGGACTAGCGGCCCTCAGCTCCTACAATGAGCAGTTCTTC. Protein product: CASSQDSSGLAALSSYNEQFF.

This clone has just one count. The chain combines TRBV6-2 or TRBV6-3 with TRBJ2-1, with 8 nucleotides matching TRBD2. Losses at the gene ends were 0 bases for V and 4 bases for J; bases not matched to a gene: 11. Germline lookup yields CDR1 MNHEY and CDR2 SVGEGT. The CDR3 loop spans 18 amino acids. The DNA of the CDR3 is TGTGCCAGCAGTTACTCCCTGGGAGTAGCGGGGATATACAATGAGCAGTTCTTC. It codes for CASSYSLGVAGIYNEQFF.

The chain employs TRBV27 and TRBJ2-5; D remains ambiguous. This CDR3 is 14 amino acids long. The germline gives CDR1 MNHEY, CDR2 SMNVEV (reference sequence). The V end was cut by 5 bases, the J end by 3 bases, with 13 bases between. CDR3 region: CASSPLWPKETQYF. The CDR3 DNA sequence: TGTGCCAGCAGTCCTCTCTGGCCCAAAGAGACCCAGTACTTC.